This TCR beta chain was obtained from a study of T cells in Graves' hyperthyroidism and ophthalmopathy. With 2 bases clipped from V and 7 bases from J, the junction kept 4 bases outside the gene matches. CDR1 KGHDR and CDR2 SFDVKD come from the germline V gene. The CDR3 is 14 residues long. This clonotype came up a few times. Researchers took RNA transcripts and amplified the TCR beta CDR3 regions from them. First-round RT-PCR of the TCR CDR3 relied on the HTBI primer set. MiXCR was run by TCRdb on the multiplex PCR reads, yielding one entry per CDR3 protein. The sample carries approximately 690,000 distinct CDR3 sequences, around 20% recorded once.

The sequence came from a man aged 25-45 years with Graves' ophthalmopathy. The sequenced sample was blood. The rearrangement uses TRBV24-1 and TRBJ2-1; TRBD1 aligns across 7 bases. The CDR3 region has the DNA TGTGCCACCAGTGATTCGACAGGGAAAAATGAGCAGTTCTTC. Translating gives CATSDSTGKNEQFF.